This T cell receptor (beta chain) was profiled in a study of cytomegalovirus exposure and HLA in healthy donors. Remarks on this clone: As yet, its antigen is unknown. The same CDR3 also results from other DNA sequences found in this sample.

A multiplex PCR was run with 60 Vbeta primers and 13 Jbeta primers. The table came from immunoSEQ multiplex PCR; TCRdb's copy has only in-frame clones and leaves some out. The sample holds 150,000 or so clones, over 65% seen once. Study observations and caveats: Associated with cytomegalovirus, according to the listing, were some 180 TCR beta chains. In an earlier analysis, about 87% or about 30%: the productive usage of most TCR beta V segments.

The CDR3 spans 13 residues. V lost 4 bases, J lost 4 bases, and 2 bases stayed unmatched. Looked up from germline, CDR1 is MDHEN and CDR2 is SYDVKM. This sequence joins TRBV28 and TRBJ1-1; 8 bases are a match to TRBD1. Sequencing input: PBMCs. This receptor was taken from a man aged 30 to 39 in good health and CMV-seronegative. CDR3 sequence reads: CASSSTGGTEAFF. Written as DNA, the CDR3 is TGTGCCAGCAGTTCTACAGGGGGCACTGAAGCTTTCTTT.